What follows is one T cell receptor (beta chain) and its context. Its antigen is still unknown. This may come from a read error, since a much larger clone is one base off. cDNA libraries of TCR beta carried unique molecular identifiers. Between roughly 1 and 10 million T cells gave rise to roughly 0.5 million cDNA molecules. TCRdb re-analysed the PCR reads in MiXCR, keeping a single row per CDR3 protein. Altogether about 150,000 distinct CDR3 sequences are present, about 30% being singletons, with the ten largest covering about 1.6%. This sample was included in a study of post-analysis software for immune sequencing data. Study-wide findings and caveats: Samples sharing a preparation batch grouped tightly together when assessed by F measure. Controls' normalized Chao1 diversity significantly exceeded that of multiple sclerosis patients. Included in a set of about 5 TRBV segments more frequent in patients than controls were TRBV5-6, TRBV5-1 and TRBV20-1.

Germline CDR1 and CDR2: DFQATT and SNEGSKA (reference sequence). V was pared by 3 bases and J by 11 bases, with 12 bases between. The CDR3 sequence is 11 residues long. Input material: blood. The chain recombines TRBV20-1 with TRBJ2-3; no clear D gene. The clonotype was recovered from a girl aged 5-17 years with multiple sclerosis. CDR3 residues: CSARTTLGQYF. The CDR3 coding sequence is TGCAGTGCTAGGACCACACTTGGGCAGTATTTT.